This TCR beta chain was recovered during a study of identical twins. TCRdb redid the calling of the 5' RACE reads with MiXCR, one entry per CDR3 protein. Here the sample spans some 1,600,000 distinct CDR3 sequences, about 31% being singletons. Study-wide results and limits: The study reached conclusions through statistical analysis that was cross-sectional, not following the same donors.

CDR3 length: 17 residues. V was clipped by 4 bases and J by 13 bases, with 30 bases between them. Germline V gene lookup returns CDR1 SGHRS and CDR2 YFSETQ. Comments on this clonotype: Its antigen is currently unknown.

Source material: cord blood. The J gene is TRBJ2-1, the V gene TRBV5-1; maybe TRBD2 (6 bases). The source of this sequence is a newborn girl in good health. This CDR3 is CASSQSAGGSGGETQFF. The CDR3 bases are TGCGCCAGCAGCCAGAGTGCCGGGGGAAGTGGAGGAGAGACCCAGTTCTTC.